This T cell receptor beta chain was recorded in a study of beta chain features in type 1 diabetes. By way of CD45RO/CCR7/CD25/CD127/CD95/CD27, the CD4+ regulatory, stem cell-like memory, central memory and naive cells were sorted. On this clone: Antigen unknown.

The study's findings and limits: Diminished insertions and augmented deletions at VDJ junctions characterized type 1 diabetes patients.

The isolated RNA, all of it, was reverse transcribed, so expressed TCRB transcripts were what got sequenced. Sequencing of naive, central memory and regulatory T cell samples gave an average of approximately 3.3 million reads. TCRdb keeps only in-frame clones here, not all; method: immunoSEQ multiplex PCR. The table shows some 330,000 clones, with 9.5% to 11% occurring only once. With V trimmed by 0 bases and J by 1 base, 5 bases remained unmatched. The CDR3 loop spans 17 amino acids. Germline V CDR1 and CDR2: MGHRA, YSYEKL. The clonotype was recovered from a woman aged 30 to 39 in good health. The sample taken for sequencing was naive CD4+ T cells from blood. The V gene is TRBV4-1, the J gene TRBJ2-3, with TRBD2 matching over 9 bases. The CDR3 loop is CASSQDGSGSRTDTQYF. The DNA of the CDR3 is TGCGCCAGCAGCCAAGACGGTAGCGGGAGCCGCACAGATACGCAGTATTTT.